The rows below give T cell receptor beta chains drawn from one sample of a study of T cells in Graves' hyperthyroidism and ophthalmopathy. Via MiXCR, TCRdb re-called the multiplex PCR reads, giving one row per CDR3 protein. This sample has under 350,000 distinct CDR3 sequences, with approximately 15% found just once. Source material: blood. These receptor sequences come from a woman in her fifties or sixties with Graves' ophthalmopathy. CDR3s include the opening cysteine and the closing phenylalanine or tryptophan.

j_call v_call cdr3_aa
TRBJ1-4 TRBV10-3 CAPKRGEKLSF
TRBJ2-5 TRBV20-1 CSAPRASSEGTQYF
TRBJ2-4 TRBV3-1 CASSQVTGSYIQYF
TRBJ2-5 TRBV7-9 CASSSDSAQETQYF
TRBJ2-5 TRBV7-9 CASSPPGRETQYF
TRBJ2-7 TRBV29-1 CSVRTGKSYEQYF
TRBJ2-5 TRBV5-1 CASSPGTNQETQYF
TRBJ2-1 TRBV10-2 CASSEPGPRETSGRAGEQFF
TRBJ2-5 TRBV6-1 CASGDWETQHF
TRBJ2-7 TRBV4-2 CASSQEGQGSFYEQYF
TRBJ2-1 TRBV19 CASSMYGSGGRNEQFF
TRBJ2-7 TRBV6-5 CASSYSTSSYEQYF
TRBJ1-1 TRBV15 CATSRELPGTGVEAFF
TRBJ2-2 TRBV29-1 CSARPGGGNTGELFF
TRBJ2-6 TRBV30 CAWDPGGSGANVLTF
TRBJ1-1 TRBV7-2 CASSSEPSSPEAFF
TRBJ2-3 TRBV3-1 CASSQPGTSGSEDTQYF
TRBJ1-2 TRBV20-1 CSASKGQRTYGYTF
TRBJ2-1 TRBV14 CASSQLLAGIYEQFF
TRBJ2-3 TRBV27 CASSLGTGFVDTQYF
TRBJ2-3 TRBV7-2 CASSPRVAAQYF
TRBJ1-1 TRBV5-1 CASTDWGDTEAFF
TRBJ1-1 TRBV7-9 CASSLAGRGSPEAFF
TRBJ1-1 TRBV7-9 CASSFEMNTEAFF
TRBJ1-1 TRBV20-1 CSTGQSLNTEAFF
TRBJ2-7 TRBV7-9 CASSQKTGAYEQYF
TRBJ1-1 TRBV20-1 CSASNGGSGNTEAFF
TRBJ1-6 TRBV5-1 CASSAWLQGDNSPLHF
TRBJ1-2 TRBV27 CASSFQDSYGYTF
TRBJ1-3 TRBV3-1 CASSQDAARRNTIYF
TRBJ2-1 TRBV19 CASSIGIYNEQFF
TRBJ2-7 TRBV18 CASSPSRQLSYEQYF
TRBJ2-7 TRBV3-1 CASSQGPPALSYEQYF
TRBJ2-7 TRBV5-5 CASSLRPQGVNEQYF
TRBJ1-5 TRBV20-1 CSATTGRDQPQHF
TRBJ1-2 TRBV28 CASSFTFGYTF
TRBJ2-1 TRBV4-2 CASSQGVGVIAESYNEQFF
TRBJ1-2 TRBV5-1 CASSSDRGFGYTF
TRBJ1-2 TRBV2 CASSPLRALTGADGYTF
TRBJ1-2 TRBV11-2 CASSLGQGWGYTF
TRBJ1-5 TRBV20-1 CSAPNRGGQGRFGQPQHF
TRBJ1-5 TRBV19 CASSMRHVSNQPQHF
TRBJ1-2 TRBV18 CASSPETGEYGYTF
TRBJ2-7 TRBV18 CASSPGQGGEQYF
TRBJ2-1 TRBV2 CASSPPGLTEQFF
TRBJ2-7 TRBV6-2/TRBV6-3 CASSYGAEQYF
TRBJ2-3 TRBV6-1 CASSQGRTTDTQYF
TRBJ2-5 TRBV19 CASIGAGGQETQYF
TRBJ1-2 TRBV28 CASSQLPGQGNYGYTF
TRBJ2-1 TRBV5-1 CASSSGTQNNEQFF
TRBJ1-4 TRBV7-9 CASDRGLANEKLFF